This T cell receptor beta chain is drawn from a study of control samples from healthy donors and cancer patients (dated by TCRdb to between 2020 and 2021). V is trimmed back by 2 bases and J by 7 bases, and the junction contains 9 bases that no gene match accounts for. According to the germline V gene, CDR1 reads MRHNA and CDR2 reads SNTAGT. Spanning cysteine to phenylalanine, the CDR3 consists of 15 amino acids. Only CDR3 DNA is held: 45 bases, read in frame from base 1. Libraries were prepared through the immunoSEQ multiplex PCR assay. TCRdb mirrors the immuneACCESS table, restricted to in-frame sequences. Some clones are absent from its copies; in checked studies, under half trace to an unresolved V gene, and the reason for the others is unknown. The sample table lists some 160,000 clones, around 95% of them with a count of one. The ten largest account for about 8.5% of the sample. Details on this clone: Which antigen it targets is not known. The record has no base qualities; no much larger clone is one base away.

The sequence derives from a woman in her forties in good health. The rearrangement joined TRBV6-4 to TRBJ2-7, with 9 bases in between that match TRBD1. Source material: blood. CDR3 protein: CASSDPGQGIGEQYF. Read as DNA, the sequence is TGTGCCAGCAGTGACCCTGGACAGGGGATTGGGGAGCAGTACTTC.